This TCR beta chain was sequenced for a study of T cells in Graves' hyperthyroidism and ophthalmopathy. It was RNA transcripts that yielded the amplified TCR beta CDR3 regions. TCR CDR3 regions were first amplified by RT-PCR with HTBI primers. TCRdb redid the calling of the multiplex PCR reads with MiXCR, one entry per CDR3 protein. This table has about 610,000 distinct CDR3 sequences, 35% to 55% appearing once. Germline CDR1 is SQVTM and CDR2 is ANQGSEA. The CDR3 totals 13 residues. V trimming: 8 bases; J trimming: 5 bases; junction bases outside the gene matches: 9. The rearrangement uses TRBV29-1 and TRBJ2-5, with 9 nucleotides matching TRBD1. Sequencing was performed on peripheral blood or thyroid tissue (not recorded which). The receptor was derived from a woman aged 18-29 years with Graves' hyperthyroidism. The CDR3 DNA reads as TGCAGCATCCCGGGACAGGGTGGTGAGACCCAGTACTTC. Translation: CSIPGQGGETQYF.